This T cell receptor beta chain was sequenced during a study of cytomegalovirus exposure and HLA in healthy donors. Study-wide points: TRBV6-2, TRBV6-3 and some other V segments were unresolvable in 87-base-pair reads. Three of the chains that were CMV-associated were confirmed in vitro to be specific for CMV antigens.

The primer mix had 60 Vbeta and 13 Jbeta primers. Produced via immunoSEQ multiplex PCR; TCRdb's table is partial and in-frame only. This table holds 200,000 or so clones, less than 80% found once. Germline V CDR1 and CDR2: SGHRS, YFSETQ. Trimming cost V 2 bases and J 10 bases; bases outside gene matches: 4. This CDR3 region has 14 residues. As regards this clone: The antigen is unknown.

This chain links TRBV5-1 with TRBJ1-6, with 9 nucleotides matching TRBD1. Sequencing was carried out using PBMCs. This TCR derives from a girl aged 2 to 9 in good health and CMV-seronegative. The CDR3 sequence: CASSLGTGPSPLHF. The CDR3 DNA reads as TGCGCCAGCAGCTTAGGGACAGGGCCCTCACCCCTCCACTTT.